The entry below gives a single T cell receptor (beta chain) sequence along with its context. The antigen remains undetermined. TCRdb's table, derived via immunoSEQ multiplex PCR, lists solely in-frame clones and lacks some. The table lists some 30,000 clones, around 93% of them singletons. The sample is drawn from a study of T cells in localized non-small cell lung cancer. The study's findings and limits: Appearances in adjacent lung were noted for a median about 60 of the top 100 tumor clones.

This CDR3 has 13 residues. Germline values: CDR1 SGHDN, CDR2 FVKESK. V was clipped by 4 bases and J by 0 bases, with 6 bases between them. The source of this sequence is a man aged 35 to 69 with stage II lung adenocarcinoma. The chain employs TRBV14 and TRBJ1-1, with unresolved D. Source: PBMCs, taken before any cancer treatment. For the CDR3, the DNA is TGTGCCAGCAGCCTGACACTGAACACTGAAGCTTTCTTT. The encoded protein is CASSLTLNTEAFF.